Below, one T cell receptor (beta chain) is given with its context. This record belongs to a study of blood T cell repertoires in COVID-19. Using immunoSEQ multiplex PCR, the repertoire was profiled, and TCRdb retains in-frame clones only, with some absent. The sample carries about 480,000 clones, roughly 91% recorded once. This CDR3 comprises 15 residues. Per the germline V gene, CDR1 is MDHEN and CDR2 is SYDVKM. J gave up 12 bases and V 3 bases, and 14 bases lay outside the gene matches. The receptor's source is a woman aged 25 to 39 with acute or convalescent COVID-19. The sequenced sample consisted of peripheral blood. The chain is built from TRBV28 and TRBJ2-1; 7 bases fit TRBD2. DNA for the CDR3: TGTGCCAGCAGTTTCGGGGAGGGTGGGGTTGATAGGCAGTTCTTC. Encoded protein: CASSFGEGGVDRQFF.